This is a list of T cell receptor beta chains from one sample in a study of shared clonotypes between healthy human individuals. The protocol was immunoSEQ multiplex PCR, while the TCRdb copy is restricted to in-frame clones and leaves out a portion. The table shows 700,000 to 950,000 clones, with 95% to 97% occurring only once. Sequences were obtained from naive CD8+ T cells sorted from blood. The receptors here all came from a man aged 25-45 years in good health. Both conserved end residues are part of each CDR3. D genes are given only for firm matches. The size field is filled for only some rows; it gives once, few, many or a size class.

clone_size d_call j_call v_call cdr3_aa cdr3_nt
NA NA TRBJ2-1 TRBV7-9 CASSLAGGKNEQFF TGTGCCAGCAGCTTAGCGGGAGGTAAGAATGAGCAGTTCTTC
NA NA TRBJ1-5 TRBV6-6 CASSSLDSFDQPQHF TGTGCCAGCAGTTCTCTGGACAGCTTCGATCAGCCCCAGCATTTT
NA NA TRBJ1-3 TRBV11-2 CASSFGRISGNTIYF TGTGCCAGCAGCTTCGGACGTATATCTGGAAACACCATATATTTT
NA TRBD1 TRBJ2-7 TRBV5-4 CASSGNRGSYEQYF TGTGCCAGCAGCGGGAACAGGGGTTCCTACGAGCAGTACTTC
NA NA TRBJ2-7 TRBV29-1 CSVVASYEQYF TGCAGCGTTGTAGCCTCCTACGAGCAGTACTTC
NA TRBD2 TRBJ2-1 TRBV27 CASSLNGGSGTYNEQFF TGTGCCAGCAGTCTAAACGGGGGGAGTGGTACCTACAATGAGCAGTTCTTC
NA TRBD1 TRBJ2-7 TRBV19 CASSIAGDSYEQYF TGTGCCAGTAGTATTGCTGGGGACAGCTACGAGCAGTACTTC
NA NA TRBJ2-7 TRBV29-1 CSVKGVPSSYEQYF TGCAGCGTTAAAGGGGTGCCGAGCTCCTACGAGCAGTACTTC
NA NA TRBJ2-7 TRBV7-9 CASSASLGHEQYF TGTGCCAGCAGCGCCAGTCTCGGGCACGAGCAGTACTTC
NA NA TRBJ2-1 TRBV11-2 CASSLDLWDEKSSYNEQFF TGTGCCAGCAGCTTAGATCTTTGGGATGAGAAGAGCTCCTACAATGAGCAGTTCTTC
NA TRBD1 TRBJ2-7 TRBV28 CASSLWGTGPVYEQYF TGTGCCAGCAGTTTATGGGGGACAGGGCCCGTCTACGAGCAGTACTTC
NA TRBD1 TRBJ1-2 TRBV2 CASSGRQGYGYGYTF TGTGCCAGCAGTGGACGACAGGGGTATGGGTATGGCTACACCTTC
NA TRBD2 TRBJ2-1 TRBV27 CASSLAGEQFF TGTGCCAGCAGTCTAGCGGGTGAGCAGTTCTTC
NA NA TRBJ1-2 TRBV2 CASRDSYYGYTF TGTGCCAGCAGGGACAGCTACTATGGCTACACCTTC
NA NA TRBJ1-1 TRBV9 CASSERGALNTEAFF TGTGCCAGCAGCGAGAGAGGGGCGCTGAACACTGAAGCTTTCTTT
once TRBD1 TRBJ2-7 TRBV9 CASSPLPGTATYEQYF TGTGCCAGCAGCCCACTACCCGGGACAGCTACCTACGAGCAGTACTTC
NA NA TRBJ1-1 TRBV11-2 CASSLSLNTEAFF TGTGCCAGCAGCTTATCATTGAACACTGAAGCTTTCTTT
NA NA TRBJ2-1 TRBV29-1 CSPIRSGAGEQFF TGCAGCCCAATCAGGTCGGGGGCAGGTGAGCAGTTCTTC